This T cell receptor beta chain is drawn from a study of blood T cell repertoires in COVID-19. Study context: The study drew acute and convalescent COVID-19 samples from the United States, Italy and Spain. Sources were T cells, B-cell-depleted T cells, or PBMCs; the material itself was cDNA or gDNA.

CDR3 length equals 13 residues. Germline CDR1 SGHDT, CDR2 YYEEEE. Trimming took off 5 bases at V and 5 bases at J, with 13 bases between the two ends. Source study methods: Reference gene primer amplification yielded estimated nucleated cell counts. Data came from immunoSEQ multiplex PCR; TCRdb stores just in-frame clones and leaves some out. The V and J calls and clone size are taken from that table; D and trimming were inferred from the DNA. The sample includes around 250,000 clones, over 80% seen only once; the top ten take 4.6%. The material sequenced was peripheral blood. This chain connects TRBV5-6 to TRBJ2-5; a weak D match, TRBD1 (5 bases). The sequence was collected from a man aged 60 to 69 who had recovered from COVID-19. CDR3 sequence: CASSGQGWETQYF. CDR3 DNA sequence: TGTGCCAGCAGTGGGCAGGGTTGGGAGACCCAGTACTTC. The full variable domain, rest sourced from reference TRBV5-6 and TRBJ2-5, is DAGVTQSPTHLIKTRGQQVTLRCSPKSGHDTVSWYQQALGQGPQFIFQYYEEEERQRGNFPDRFSGHQFPNYSSELNVNALLLGDSALYLCASSGQGWETQYFGPGTRLLVL.